This is a list of T cell receptor beta chains from one sample in a study of CD8 T cells in ankylosing spondylitis. TCRdb recomputed calls from the 5' RACE reads with MiXCR, one row per CDR3 protein. The table lists 300,000 to 400,000 distinct CDR3 sequences, approximately 10% of them singletons. What was sequenced was blood, either unsorted or a sorted T cell fraction (not recorded which). The receptors were gathered from a female donor with ankylosing spondylitis or in good health (not recorded which). The CDR3 runs from the conserved cysteine through the conserved F or W. The D gene is left open where the match is weak. Clone sizes are given selectively: once, few, many, or a class where the clone is expanded.

V	D	J	size	length	CDR3	DNA
TRBV27	NA	TRBJ2-1	many	16	CASSPLIRVGYNEQFF	TGTGCCAGCAGTCCCCTCATCAGGGTGGGGTACAATGAGCAGTTCTTC
TRBV10-3	TRBD1	TRBJ1-3	many	14	CATRSDRDTNTIYF	TGTGCCACCAGGTCCGACAGGGATACGAACACCATATATTTT
TRBV2	NA	TRBJ2-2	NA	14	CASKPRQVTGVLFF	TGTGCCAGCAAACCCCGACAGGTTACCGGGGTGCTGTTTTTT
TRBV5-1	NA	TRBJ2-6	many	16	CASSLGQASGANVLTF	TGCGCCAGCAGCTTGGGGCAGGCTTCCGGGGCCAACGTCCTGACTTTC
TRBV20-1	TRBD2	TRBJ2-3	few	17	CSARGLAGDFYTDTQYF	TGCAGTGCTAGAGGGCTAGCGGGGGACTTTTACACAGATACGCAGTATTTT
TRBV7-9	NA	TRBJ1-1	many	13	CASGRGGLTEAFF	TGTGCCAGCGGACGCGGGGGGCTCACTGAAGCTTTCTTT
TRBV5-6	TRBD1	TRBJ2-1	many	12	CATTDRYNEQFF	TGTGCCACCACGGACAGGTACAATGAGCAGTTCTTC
TRBV20-1	TRBD2	TRBJ2-1	many	16	CSANFGLAGRTNEQFF	TGCAGTGCTAACTTCGGACTAGCGGGGCGCACCAATGAGCAGTTCTTC
TRBV5-5	NA	TRBJ1-3	many	15	CASSLEFPSGNTIYF	TGTGCCAGCAGCTTGGAATTCCCCTCTGGAAACACCATATATTTT
TRBV5-1	NA	TRBJ2-7	many	16	CASSLDLGHRPREQYF	TGCGCCAGCAGCCTTGATTTGGGACACCGTCCTCGGGAGCAGTACTTC
TRBV7-2	NA	TRBJ2-1	few	17	CASSPQLGAGLYNEQFF	TGTGCCAGCAGCCCACAACTGGGGGCTGGGCTCTACAATGAGCAGTTCTTC
TRBV20-1	NA	TRBJ1-5	NA	17	CCARDPGYSARHQPQHF	TGCTGCGCTAGAGACCCCGGATACTCGGCACGACATCAGCCCCAGCATTTT
TRBV6-5	NA	TRBJ1-2	many	16	CASSYEASRGGYGYTF	TGTGCCAGCAGTTACGAGGCGAGCAGGGGCGGCTATGGCTACACCTTC
TRBV5-1	NA	TRBJ2-3	NA	15	CASSLQRTSTDTQYF	TGCGCCAGCAGCTTGCAGCGAACTAGCACAGATACGCAGTATTTT
TRBV6-1	TRBD1	TRBJ2-7	NA	16	CASTMTGGNPAYEQYF	TGTGCCAGCACCATGACAGGGGGCAACCCAGCCTACGAGCAGTACTTC
TRBV5-1	TRBD1	TRBJ2-3	many	14	CATTLRGLLDTQYF	TGCGCCACCACGCTAAGGGGGCTTTTGGATACGCAGTATTTT
TRBV11-1	NA	TRBJ2-1	NA	16	CASSLRLGGSYNEQFF	TGTGCCAGCAGCTTACGGTTGGGCGGCTCCTACAATGAGCAGTTCTTC
TRBV6-5	TRBD1	TRBJ1-1	few	14	CANSYLGQDGEAFF	TGTGCCAACAGTTACCTAGGACAGGACGGTGAAGCTTTCTTT
TRBV12-3/TRBV12-4	NA	TRBJ2-5	many	15	CASSTEGGPQETQYF	TGTGCCAGCTCCACCGAAGGAGGACCTCAAGAGACCCAGTACTTC
TRBV20-1	TRBD2	TRBJ2-1	many	17	CSARDTGTTLKNNEQFF	TGCAGTGCTAGAGATACCGGGACTACCTTAAAGAACAATGAGCAGTTCTTC
TRBV4-1	NA	TRBJ1-4	many	14	CASSQVGTPEKLFF	TGCGCCAGCAGCCAAGTGGGGACACCTGAAAAACTGTTTTTT
TRBV13	NA	TRBJ2-7	NA	15	CASSPSLLGFDEQYF	TGTGCCAGCAGCCCGTCCTTACTAGGCTTCGACGAGCAGTACTTC
TRBV20-1	TRBD1	TRBJ2-7	few	14	CSARDREKPYEQYF	TGCAGTGCTCGTGACAGGGAAAAACCCTACGAGCAGTACTTC
TRBV6-1	TRBD1	TRBJ2-1	NA	13	CASNTRDSNEQFF	TGTGCCAGCAATACACGGGACAGCAATGAGCAGTTCTTC
TRBV7-8	NA	TRBJ1-5	many	18	CASSLDSPGPISNQPQHF	TGTGCCAGCAGCTTAGACTCACCGGGACCCATTAGCAATCAGCCCCAGCATTTT
TRBV5-1	NA	TRBJ1-5	many	15	CASSRTGSLGQPQHF	TGCGCCAGCAGCCGCACAGGCAGTTTGGGTCAGCCCCAGCATTTT
TRBV18	NA	TRBJ1-1	few	15	CASSSRPTLNTEAFF	TGTGCCAGCTCATCCAGACCCACCCTGAACACTGAAGCTTTCTTT
TRBV10-3	NA	TRBJ1-6	many	13	CAIRDRRGSPLHF	TGTGCCATCAGGGACCGGAGAGGTTCACCCCTCCACTTT
TRBV20-1	NA	TRBJ2-7	many	13	CSAPRTSSYEQYF	TGCAGTGCCCCCCGGACATCTTCCTACGAGCAGTACTTC
TRBV30	TRBD2	TRBJ2-1	few	13	CAARLADYNEQFF	TGTGCCGCGAGGCTAGCGGATTACAATGAGCAGTTCTTC
TRBV5-4	NA	TRBJ1-3	NA	19	CASSLAGAAGAVTGNTIYF	TGTGCCAGCAGCTTGGCGGGGGCAGCAGGGGCTGTGACTGGAAACACCATATATTTT
TRBV12-3/TRBV12-4	NA	TRBJ2-3	many	15	CASSSWWGPTDTQYF	TGTGCCAGCAGTTCATGGTGGGGCCCCACAGATACGCAGTATTTT
TRBV9	TRBD1	TRBJ2-7	NA	14	CASSNRDRLSEQYF	TGTGCCAGCAGCAACCGGGACAGGCTCTCCGAGCAGTACTTC
TRBV28	TRBD1	TRBJ2-5	NA	15	CASSRTGTAQETQYF	TGTGCCAGCAGCCGTACCGGGACAGCCCAAGAGACCCAGTACTTC
TRBV29-1	TRBD2	TRBJ2-3	few	14	CSVPSGGGADTQYF	TGCAGCGTTCCTAGCGGGGGGGGCGCAGATACGCAGTATTTT
TRBV5-6	NA	TRBJ1-5	many	12	CASSLGNQPQHF	TGTGCCAGCAGTTTAGGCAATCAGCCCCAGCATTTT
TRBV4-3	NA	TRBJ2-7	NA	13	CASSRIQGYEQYF	TGCGCCAGCAGCCGCATACAGGGCTACGAGCAGTACTTC
TRBV20-1	NA	TRBJ1-6	NA	12	CSASLWRGSLHF	TGCAGTGCTAGCCTATGGAGGGGATCCCTCCACTTT
TRBV29-1	NA	TRBJ1-2	many	13	CSVGGLGYYGYTF	TGCAGCGTTGGGGGACTGGGCTACTATGGCTACACCTTC
TRBV19	NA	TRBJ1-6	NA	15	CASSPAPGHSGPLHF	TGTGCCAGTAGTCCCGCCCCGGGACACTCTGGCCCCCTCCACTTT
TRBV11-2	TRBD1	TRBJ2-7	few	17	CASSFILQGEGSYEQYF	TGTGCCAGCAGTTTTATCCTTCAGGGGGAAGGCTCCTACGAGCAGTACTTC
TRBV9	TRBD1	TRBJ2-1	many	16	CASSVGGRTGDNEQFF	TGTGCCAGCAGCGTAGGGGGGCGGACAGGGGACAATGAGCAGTTCTTC
TRBV20-1	TRBD2	TRBJ2-3	many	15	CSAGLAETSTDTQYF	TGCAGTGCAGGACTAGCGGAGACTAGCACAGATACGCAGTATTTT
TRBV7-8	NA	TRBJ1-2	few	15	CASSLSSQGNYGYTF	TGTGCCAGCAGCTTAAGTTCCCAGGGGAACTATGGCTACACCTTC
TRBV12-3/TRBV12-4	NA	TRBJ2-3	few	11	CASSRLKTQYF	TGTGCCAGCAGTCGACTCAAGACGCAGTATTTT